The subject of this entry is one T cell receptor beta chain. This clone came up a few times. The antigen it binds to is not known. No base-level quality is on record; no much larger clone is a single base apart. The same CDR3 also results from other DNA sequences found in this sample. This sample is drawn from a study of blood T cell repertoires in COVID-19 (dated by TCRdb to about 2020). About the investigation overall: Samples from collaborators originated in the United States, Italy and Spain and spanned both the acute and convalescent phases of COVID-19. The material from the prospective study consisted of cDNA or gDNA derived from T cells, B-cell-depleted T cells, or PBMCs. The repertoires were made available in a free public database intended to serve as a resource for research on the immune response to SARS-CoV-2. Samples came from the ongoing ImmuneRACE study (first 160 participants) plus 1,254 subjects from 6 global collaborators. Subjects who had been exposed to COVID-19, were actively infected with it, or had recovered from it provided the deeply sampled blood TCRbeta repertoires that made up the dataset. HLA class I and class II types, where available, came from metadata supplied by the sample provider rather than from assay-based typing. Sample metadata almost always included a de-identified subject ID, COVID-19 status, age in years and sex.

TCRbeta CDR3 regions were amplified from genomic DNA by means of the immunoSEQ Assay, a bias-controlled multiplex PCR. For the original study's pipeline: The number of nucleated cells in each sample was estimated by amplification of reference gene primers within the assay. Sequence reads were collapsed and filtered to measure the absolute abundance of every unique TCRbeta CDR3 rearrangement. For each sample, productive Simpson clonality was calculated as the square root of Simpson's diversity index across productive rearrangements. TCRdb stores this immuneACCESS table with in-frame sequences only. Part of the clones is absent; in the studies checked, under half of the shortfall reflects unresolved V genes, and no reason is known for the rest. The DNA was the basis for D and trimming; V, J and clone size are from that table. Within this sample are approximately 140,000 clones, with 85% to 90% of them counted one time only. The top ten clones comprise under 3% of the sample.

What the authors observed across the whole study: The quantity of clinical and demographic metadata differed by source and by participant and was supplied without curation.

Whole blood was collected in K2EDTA tubes by collaborating institutions according to the institutions' own protocols. For TCRbeta analysis, collaborators shipped samples in one of three forms: frozen whole blood, isolated PBMCs, or DNA extracted from either of those sample types. The sequenced sample was peripheral blood. The TCR sequence derives from a human donor in a cohort sampled during active COVID-19.

For the CDR3, the sequence is CASSLASDNEQFF. The DNA sequence is given as TGTGCCAGCAGCTTAGCATCCGACAATGAGCAGTTCTTC. The rearrangement combines TRBV7-2 with TRBJ2-1, with the D gene call left open. As encoded in the germline V gene, CDR1 is SGHTA while CDR2 is FQGNSA. Reading from cysteine to phenylalanine, the CDR3 counts 13 amino acids. Only the CDR3 DNA stays, 39 bases, in frame from base 1. V loses 0 bases of germline sequence and J loses 5 bases, and the interval between the two ends is 5 bases.